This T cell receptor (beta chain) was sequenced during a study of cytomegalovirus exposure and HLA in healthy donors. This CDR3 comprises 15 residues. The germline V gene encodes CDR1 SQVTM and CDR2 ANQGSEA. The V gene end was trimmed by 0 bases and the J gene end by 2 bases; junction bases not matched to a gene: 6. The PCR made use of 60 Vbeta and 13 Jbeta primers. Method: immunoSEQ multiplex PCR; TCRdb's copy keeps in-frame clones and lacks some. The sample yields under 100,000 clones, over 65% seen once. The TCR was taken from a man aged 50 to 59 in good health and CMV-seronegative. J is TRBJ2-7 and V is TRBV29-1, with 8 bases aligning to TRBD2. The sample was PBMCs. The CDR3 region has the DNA TGCAGCGTTGAAGATTATAGCGGGGAAACCTACGAGCAGTACTTC. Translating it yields CSVEDYSGETYEQYF.